The source of this T cell receptor beta chain is a study of T cells in Graves' hyperthyroidism and ophthalmopathy. Study background: The blood sample was taken at first diagnosis, before treatment began. Study results and limitations: A median roughly six months before onset, the model predicted ophthalmopathy.

In this sample, this clonotype turned up many times. The antigen remains undetermined. This CDR3 is built from 13 residues. The V end was cut by 7 bases, the J end by 8 bases, with 17 bases between. Researchers took RNA transcripts and amplified the TCR beta CDR3 regions from them. Researchers ran a first-round RT-PCR on the TCR CDR3 using the HTBI primer set. TCRdb re-called the multiplex PCR reads with MiXCR, one entry per CDR3 protein. The sample lists approximately 630,000 distinct CDR3 sequences; 16% were seen once. The specimen sequenced was blood. The sequence was obtained from a woman aged 25-40 years with Graves' hyperthyroidism. The rearrangement joins TRBV12-3 or TRBV12-4 to TRBJ1-1, with D perhaps matching TRBD1 (5 bases). Written as DNA, the CDR3 is TGTGCCAGCATCCTTAAGCCAGGGTGGGAAGCTTTCTTT. Protein sequence: CASILKPGWEAFF.